What follows is one TCR beta chain and its context. Its antigen is as yet unknown. This entry comes from a study of PD-1 blockade in classical Hodgkin lymphoma. Notes on the study in general: Complete responders entered with baseline diversity on par with newly diagnosed patients, the results showed.

All patients relapsed after autologous stem cell transplantation, and brentuximab vedotin exposure varied. The table came from immunoSEQ multiplex PCR; TCRdb's copy has only in-frame clones and leaves some out. The table lists some 64,000 clones, 80% to 90% of them singletons. The germline V gene has CDR1 SGHNT and CDR2 YYREEE (reference sequence). The ends were cut back, 6 bases at V and 7 bases at J, with 16 bases in the middle. The CDR3 is 13 residues long. The sequence was obtained from a human donor with classical Hodgkin lymphoma. The V gene is TRBV5-4, the J gene TRBJ1-2; D gene ambiguous. Sequences were derived from peripheral blood mononuclear cells (PBMCs), sampled at baseline. Written as DNA, the CDR3 is TGTGCCAGCAACAACAGAGAAACTAGTGGCTACACCTTC. This sequence encodes CASNNRETSGYTF. Full variable domain (missing parts from reference TRBV5-4 and TRBJ1-2): ETGVTQSPTHLIKTRGQQVTLRCSSQSGHNTVSWYQQALGQGPQFIFQYYREEENGRGNFPPRFSGLQFPNYSSELNVNALELDDSALYLCASNNRETSGYTFGSGTRLTVV.